This T cell receptor (beta chain) was captured in a study of blood T cell repertoires in COVID-19. Study processing details: Estimation of nucleated cell counts was performed using reference gene primer amplification. Generated by immunoSEQ multiplex PCR, the TCRdb table keeps only in-frame clones and is missing some. V and J calls and clone size are as listed in that table; D and trimming were resolved from the DNA. The repertoire holds 130,000 or so clones, more than 70% seen once, with 1.5% to 1.7% in the top ten. The V and J ends lost 5 bases and 10 bases, in that order; junction bases with no gene match: 9. This CDR3 region has 15 residues. Looked up from germline, CDR1 is SEHNR and CDR2 is FQNEAQ (reference sequence). This clone was seen more than once but under ten times.

The source is a human donor in a cohort sampled during active COVID-19. This chain links TRBV7-9 with TRBJ1-6; 9 nucleotides line up with TRBD1. The sequenced material came from peripheral blood. The CDR3 nucleotides read TGTGCCAGCAGCGGTAAGGCACAGGGGGCCTCACCCCTCCACTTT. Residues: CASSGKAQGASPLHF.